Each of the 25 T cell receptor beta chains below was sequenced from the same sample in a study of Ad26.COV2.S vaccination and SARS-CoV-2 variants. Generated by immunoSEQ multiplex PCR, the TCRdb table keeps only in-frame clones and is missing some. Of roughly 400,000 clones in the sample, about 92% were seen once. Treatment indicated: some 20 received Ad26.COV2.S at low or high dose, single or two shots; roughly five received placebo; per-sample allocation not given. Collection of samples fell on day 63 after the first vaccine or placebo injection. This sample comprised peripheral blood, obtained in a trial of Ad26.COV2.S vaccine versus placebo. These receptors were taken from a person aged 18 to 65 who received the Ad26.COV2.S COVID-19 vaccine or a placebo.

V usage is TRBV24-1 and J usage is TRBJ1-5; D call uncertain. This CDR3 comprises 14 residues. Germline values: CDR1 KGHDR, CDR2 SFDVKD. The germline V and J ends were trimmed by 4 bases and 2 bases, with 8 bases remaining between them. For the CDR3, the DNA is TGTGCCACCAGTGACGCGGACCGCAATCAGCCCCAGCATTTT. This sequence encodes CATSDADRNQPQHF.

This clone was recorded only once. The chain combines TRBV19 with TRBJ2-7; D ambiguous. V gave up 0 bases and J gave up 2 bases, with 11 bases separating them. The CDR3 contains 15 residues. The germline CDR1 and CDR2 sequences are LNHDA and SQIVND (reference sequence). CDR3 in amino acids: CASSIEAARTYEQYF. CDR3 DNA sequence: TGTGCCAGTAGTATAGAAGCCGCCAGGACCTACGAGCAGTACTTC.

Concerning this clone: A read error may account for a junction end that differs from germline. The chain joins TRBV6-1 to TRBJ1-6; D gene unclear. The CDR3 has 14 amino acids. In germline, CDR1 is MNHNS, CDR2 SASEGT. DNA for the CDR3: TGTGCCAGCAGCGAAGCCCAGTGGTTTTCACCCCTCCACTTT. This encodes CASSEAQWFSPLHF.

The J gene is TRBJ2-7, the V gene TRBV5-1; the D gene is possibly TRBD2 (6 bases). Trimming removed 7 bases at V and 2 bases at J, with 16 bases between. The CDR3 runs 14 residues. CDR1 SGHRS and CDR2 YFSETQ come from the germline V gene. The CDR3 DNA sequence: TGCGCCAGCGGCGCGGCTAGCGAAACCTACGAGCAGTACTTC. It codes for CASGAASETYEQYF.

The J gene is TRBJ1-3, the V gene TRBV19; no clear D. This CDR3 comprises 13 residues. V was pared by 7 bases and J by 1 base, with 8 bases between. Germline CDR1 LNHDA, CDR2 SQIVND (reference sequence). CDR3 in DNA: TGTGCCAGTACTCCGTTATCTGGAAACACCATATATTTT. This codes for CASTPLSGNTIYF.

Here the CDR3 DNA reads TGTGCCAGCTCACGAATAATGGCAACAGGACCTAATGAGCAGTTCTTC. It is translated as CASSRIMATGPNEQFF. The gene calls are TRBV18 and TRBJ2-1; D perhaps matches TRBD1 (5 bases). V lost 4 bases to trimming and J lost 7 bases, with 20 bases between them. Germline CDR1 is KGHSH and CDR2 is LQKENI. This CDR3 region has 16 residues.

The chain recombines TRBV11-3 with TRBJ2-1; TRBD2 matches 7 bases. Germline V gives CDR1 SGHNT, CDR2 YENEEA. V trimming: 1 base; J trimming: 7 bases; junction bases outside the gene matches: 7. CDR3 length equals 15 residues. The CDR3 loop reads CASSLGGTGGNEQFF. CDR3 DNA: TGTGCCAGCAGCTTAGGGGGAACCGGGGGGAATGAGCAGTTCTTC.

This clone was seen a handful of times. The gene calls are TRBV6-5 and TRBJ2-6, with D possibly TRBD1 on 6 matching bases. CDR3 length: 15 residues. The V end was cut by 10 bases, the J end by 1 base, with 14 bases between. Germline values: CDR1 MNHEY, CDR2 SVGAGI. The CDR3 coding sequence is TGTGCCACGGGGCTTACAGGGTCTGGGGCCAACGTCCTGACTTTC. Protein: CATGLTGSGANVLTF.

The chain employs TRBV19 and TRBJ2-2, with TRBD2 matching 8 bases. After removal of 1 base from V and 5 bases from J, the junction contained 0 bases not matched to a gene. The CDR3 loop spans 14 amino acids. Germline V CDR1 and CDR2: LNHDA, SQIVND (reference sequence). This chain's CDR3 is CASSIGLATGELFF. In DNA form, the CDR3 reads TGTGCCAGTAGTATAGGACTAGCGACCGGGGAGCTGTTTTTT.

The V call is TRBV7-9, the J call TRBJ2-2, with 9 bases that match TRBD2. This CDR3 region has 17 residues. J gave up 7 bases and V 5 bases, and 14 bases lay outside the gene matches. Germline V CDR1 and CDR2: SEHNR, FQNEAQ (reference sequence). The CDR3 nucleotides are TGTGCCAGCAGCAAATCTCCACGGACTAGCGTGGGCGGGGAGCTGTTTTTT. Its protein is CASSKSPRTSVGGELFF.

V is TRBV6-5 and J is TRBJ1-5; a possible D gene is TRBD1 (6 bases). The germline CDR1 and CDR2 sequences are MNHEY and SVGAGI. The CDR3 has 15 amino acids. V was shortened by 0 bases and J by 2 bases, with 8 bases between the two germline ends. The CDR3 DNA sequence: TGTGCCAGCAGTTACTCAGCAGGGGGCAATCAGCCCCAGCATTTT. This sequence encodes CASSYSAGGNQPQHF.

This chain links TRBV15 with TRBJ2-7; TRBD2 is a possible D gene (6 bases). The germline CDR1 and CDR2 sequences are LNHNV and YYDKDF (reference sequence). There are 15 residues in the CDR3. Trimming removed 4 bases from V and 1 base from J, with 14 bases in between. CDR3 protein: CATSTSTLASYEQYF. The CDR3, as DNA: TGTGCCACCAGCACCTCAACCCTAGCGTCCTACGAGCAGTACTTC.

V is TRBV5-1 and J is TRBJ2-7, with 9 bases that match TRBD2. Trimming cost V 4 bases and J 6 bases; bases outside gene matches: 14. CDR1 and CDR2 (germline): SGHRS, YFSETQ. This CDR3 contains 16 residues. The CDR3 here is CASSDPEIAGVSEQYF. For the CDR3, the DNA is TGCGCCAGCAGCGACCCAGAGATAGCGGGAGTGTCCGAGCAGTACTTC. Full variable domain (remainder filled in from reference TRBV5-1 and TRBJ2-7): KAGVTQTPRYLIKTRGQQVTLSCSPISGHRSVSWYQQTPGQGLQFLFEYFSETQRNKGNFPGRFSGRQFSNSRSEMNVSTLELGDSALYLCASSDPEIAGVSEQYFGPGTRLTVT.

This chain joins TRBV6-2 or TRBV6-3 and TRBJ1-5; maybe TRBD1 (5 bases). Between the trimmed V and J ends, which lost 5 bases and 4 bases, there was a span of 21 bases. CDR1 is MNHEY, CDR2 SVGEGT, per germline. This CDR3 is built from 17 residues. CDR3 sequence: CASSTTTGQASNQPQHF. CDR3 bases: TGTGCCAGCAGTACCACTACGGGGCAGGCGAGTAATCAGCCCCAGCATTTT.

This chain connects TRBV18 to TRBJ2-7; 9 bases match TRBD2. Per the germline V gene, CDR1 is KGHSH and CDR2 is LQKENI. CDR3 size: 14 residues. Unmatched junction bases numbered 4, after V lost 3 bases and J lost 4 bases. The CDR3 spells CASSPGSGSYEQYF. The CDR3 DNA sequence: TGTGCCAGCTCACCGGGTAGCGGGAGTTACGAGCAGTACTTC.

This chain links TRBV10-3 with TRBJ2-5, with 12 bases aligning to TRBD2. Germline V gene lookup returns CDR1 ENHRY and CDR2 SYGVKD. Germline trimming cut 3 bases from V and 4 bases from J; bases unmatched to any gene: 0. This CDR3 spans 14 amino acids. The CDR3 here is CAISELAGGETQYF. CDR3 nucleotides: TGTGCCATCAGTGAACTAGCGGGAGGAGAGACCCAGTACTTC.

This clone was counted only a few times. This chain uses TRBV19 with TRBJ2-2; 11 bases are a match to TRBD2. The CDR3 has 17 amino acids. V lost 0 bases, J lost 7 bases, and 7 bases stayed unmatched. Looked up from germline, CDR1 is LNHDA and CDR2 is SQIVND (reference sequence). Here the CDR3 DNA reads TGTGCCAGTAGTATAGAGGTAGCGGGAGGGCCAAGCGGGGAGCTGTTTTTT. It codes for CASSIEVAGGPSGELFF.

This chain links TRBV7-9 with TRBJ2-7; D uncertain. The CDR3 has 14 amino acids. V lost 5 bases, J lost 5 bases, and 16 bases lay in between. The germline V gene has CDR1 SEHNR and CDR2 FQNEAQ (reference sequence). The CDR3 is CASSAMGDLHEQYF. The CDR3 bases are TGTGCCAGCAGCGCAATGGGCGATCTACACGAGCAGTACTTC.

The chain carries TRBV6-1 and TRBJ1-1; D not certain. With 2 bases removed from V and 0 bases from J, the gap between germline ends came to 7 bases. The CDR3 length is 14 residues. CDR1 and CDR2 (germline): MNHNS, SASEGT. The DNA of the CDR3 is TGTGCCAGCAGTGAATCGATCATGAACACTGAAGCTTTCTTT. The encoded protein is CASSESIMNTEAFF.

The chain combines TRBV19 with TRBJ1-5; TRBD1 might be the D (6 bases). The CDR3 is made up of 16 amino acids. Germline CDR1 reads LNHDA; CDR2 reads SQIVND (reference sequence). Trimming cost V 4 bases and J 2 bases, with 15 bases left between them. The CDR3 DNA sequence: TGTGCCAGTAGTAGGGGACGGGGGCTCGGCAATCAGCCCCAGCATTTT. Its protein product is CASSRGRGLGNQPQHF.

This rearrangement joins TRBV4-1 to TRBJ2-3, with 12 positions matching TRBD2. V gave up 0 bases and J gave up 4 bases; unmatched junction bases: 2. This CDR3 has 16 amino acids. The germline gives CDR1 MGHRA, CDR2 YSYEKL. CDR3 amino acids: CASSQETSGRSDTQYF. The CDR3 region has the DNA TGCGCCAGCAGCCAAGAGACTAGCGGGAGATCAGATACGCAGTATTTT.

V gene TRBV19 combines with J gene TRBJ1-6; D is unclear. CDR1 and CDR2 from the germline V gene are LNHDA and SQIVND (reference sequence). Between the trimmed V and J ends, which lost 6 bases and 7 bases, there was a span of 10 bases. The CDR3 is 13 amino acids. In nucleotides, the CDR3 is TGTGCCAGTAGACCGGACGGAAATTCACCCCTCCACTTT. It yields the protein CASRPDGNSPLHF.

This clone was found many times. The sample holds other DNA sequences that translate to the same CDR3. In DNA form, the CDR3 reads TGTGCCAGCAGTACTAGCGGGAGCACCGGGGAGCTGTTTTTT. Its translation is CASSTSGSTGELFF. The rearrangement joins TRBV6-4 to TRBJ2-2; 11 nucleotides match TRBD2. In germline, CDR1 is MRHNA, CDR2 SNTAGT. The length of the CDR3 is 14 residues. With 5 bases clipped from V and 4 bases from J, the junction kept 0 bases outside the gene matches.

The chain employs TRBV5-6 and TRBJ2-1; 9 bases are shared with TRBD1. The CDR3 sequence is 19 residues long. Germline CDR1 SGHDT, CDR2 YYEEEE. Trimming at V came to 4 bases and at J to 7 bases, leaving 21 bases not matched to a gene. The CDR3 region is CASSLGTGRDPILGNEQFF. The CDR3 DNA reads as TGTGCCAGCAGCCTCGGGACAGGGCGTGACCCTATTTTGGGGAATGAGCAGTTCTTC.

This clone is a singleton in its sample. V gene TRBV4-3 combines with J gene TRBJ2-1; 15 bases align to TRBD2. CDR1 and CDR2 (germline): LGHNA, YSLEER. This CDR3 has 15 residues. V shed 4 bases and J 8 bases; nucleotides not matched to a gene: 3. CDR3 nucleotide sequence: TGCGCCAGCAGCCCGAGGACTAGCGGGAGGGATGAGCAGTTCTTC. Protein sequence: CASSPRTSGRDEQFF.